A single sample is the source of the 5 T cell receptor beta chains below, sequenced in a study of cytomegalovirus exposure and HLA in healthy donors. 60 Vbeta and 13 Jbeta primers were used in PCR. The data were produced by immunoSEQ multiplex PCR, yet TCRdb's version contains in-frame clones alone and is incomplete. Of some 120,000 clones in the sample, about 80% were seen once. Sequenced input: PBMCs. The receptors were sampled from a woman between 35 and 50 years old in good health and CMV-seropositive.

The chain recombines TRBV7-2 with TRBJ2-7, with no clear D. Between the trimmed V and J ends, which lost 3 bases and 1 base, there was a span of 7 bases. CDR1 is SGHTA and CDR2 is FQGNSA in the germline V gene. The CDR3 has 13 residues. This CDR3 is CASSFPGSYEQYF. The CDR3 bases are TGTGCCAGCAGCTTTCCAGGATCCTACGAGCAGTACTTC.

This clone was observed at least ten times. V usage is TRBV29-1 and J usage is TRBJ2-7, with 10 bases matching TRBD1. This CDR3 comprises 15 residues. The V and J ends lost 6 bases and 4 bases, in that order; junction bases with no gene match: 12. CDR1 is SQVTM and CDR2 is ANQGSEA in the germline V gene. In DNA, the CDR3 is TGCAGCGTCGCCCCGAGGACAGGGGGAGGGTACGAGCAGTACTTC. This sequence encodes CSVAPRTGGGYEQYF.

V and J are TRBV18 and TRBJ2-5; D uncertain. The V end lost 4 bases, the J end lost 4 bases, and 10 bases lay between the germline ends. The germline gives CDR1 KGHSH, CDR2 LQKENI. CDR3 length: 13 residues. This chain's CDR3 is CASSRIPLETQYF. The CDR3 DNA sequence: TGTGCCAGCTCACGAATACCACTAGAGACCCAGTACTTC.

This clone has more than one count but fewer than ten. This chain joins TRBV30 and TRBJ1-3; possible D gene TRBD1, 5 bases. Germline V gene lookup returns CDR1 GTSNPN and CDR2 SVGIG (reference sequence). CDR3 length equals 12 residues. Trimming removed 1 base from V and 9 bases from J, with 10 bases in between. The CDR3 loop reads CAWSGGGGTIYF. The DNA for the CDR3 is TGTGCCTGGAGTGGCGGGGGAGGCACCATATATTTT.

V usage is TRBV6-6 and J usage is TRBJ1-5; D unclear. CDR1 and CDR2 from the germline V gene are MNHNY and SVGAGI (reference sequence). The CDR3 covers 13 residues. Deletions cut 0 bases from V and 6 bases from J, with 6 bases between. The CDR3 spells CASSYSRGQPQHF. The CDR3 nucleotides are TGTGCCAGCAGTTACTCGCGGGGTCAGCCCCAGCATTTT.